One T cell receptor beta chain is described in this entry. This entry comes from a study of technical replicates of blood from several donors. The germline CDR1 and CDR2 sequences are SNHLY and FYNNEI. The CDR3 covers 13 residues. V was shortened by 4 bases and J by 2 bases, with 6 bases between the two germline ends. Sequenced by immunoSEQ multiplex PCR; TCRdb stores in-frame clones only, minus some. The data contain more than 75,000 clones, 93% of them seen just once; the ten biggest clones take up about 0.23%. The chain employs TRBV2 and TRBJ1-3; D gene unclear. The TCR sequence derives from a human donor in good health. Sequencing input: T cells isolated from PBMCs. The CDR3 sequence is CASSAGTGNTIYF. As DNA, the CDR3 is TGTGCCAGCAGTGCGGGGACTGGAAACACCATATATTTT.